This TCR beta chain came from a study of glioma-infiltrating T cells after dendritic cell vaccination. Findings and limits, study-wide: Longer survival after dendritic cell vaccination followed higher pretreatment TIL content.

Data came from immunoSEQ multiplex PCR; TCRdb stores just in-frame clones and leaves some out. The sample carries some 73,000 clones, roughly four fifths recorded once. V trimming: 0 bases; J trimming: 4 bases; junction bases outside the gene matches: 2. CDR3 size: 15 residues. CDR1 is LNHNV and CDR2 is YYDKDF in the germline V gene (reference sequence). As regards this clone: Its antigen is not known.

The receptor comes from a human donor with glioblastoma. This chain joins TRBV15 and TRBJ1-4, with 7 nucleotides matching TRBD1. This specimen consisted of blood, obtained before dendritic cell vaccination. CDR3 sequence reads: CATSRDRGSNEKLFF. CDR3 sequence (DNA): TGTGCCACCAGCAGAGACAGGGGGAGTAATGAAAAACTGTTTTTT.